This T cell receptor beta chain was sequenced in a study of cytomegalovirus exposure and HLA in healthy donors. General study results and limits: In a later analysis, DRB1 alleles had the most associated TCRs; HLA-C alleles the fewest.

Points on this clone: The antigen is undetermined.

The length of the CDR3 is 16 residues. The V gene lost 1 base and the J gene lost 6 bases, with 18 bases spanning the gap. Germline-derived CDR1 and CDR2 are LNHDA and SQIVND (reference sequence). The PCR used 60 Vbeta and 13 Jbeta primers. The data were produced by immunoSEQ multiplex PCR, yet TCRdb's version contains in-frame clones alone and is incomplete. The repertoire holds some 110,000 clones, 76% seen once, with roughly 15% in the top ten. This TCR came from a man aged 45-65 years in good health and CMV-seropositive. Source material: PBMCs. The V gene is TRBV19, the J gene TRBJ1-2; tentative D call: TRBD1 (5 bases). CDR3: CASSIAPRGGSNGYTF. For the CDR3, the DNA is TGTGCCAGTAGTATAGCCCCGAGGGGAGGCAGCAATGGCTACACCTTC.